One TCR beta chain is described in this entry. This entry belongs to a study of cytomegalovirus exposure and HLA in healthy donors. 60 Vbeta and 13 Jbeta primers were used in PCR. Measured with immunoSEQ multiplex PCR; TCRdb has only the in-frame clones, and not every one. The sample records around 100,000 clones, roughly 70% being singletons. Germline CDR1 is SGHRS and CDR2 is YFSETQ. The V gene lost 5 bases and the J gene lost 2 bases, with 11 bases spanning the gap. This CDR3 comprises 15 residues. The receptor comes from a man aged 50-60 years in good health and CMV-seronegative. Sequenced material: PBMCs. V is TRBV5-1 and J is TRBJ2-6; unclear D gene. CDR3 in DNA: TGCGCCAGCAGTGCTGACACTGCTGGGGCCAACGTCCTGACTTTC. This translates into CASSADTAGANVLTF.